Listed here is a single T cell receptor beta chain. Its specificity is not known. The donors gave bone marrow, and they were healthy. The CDR3 has 16 residues. V shed 1 base and J shed 0 bases, with 10 bases lying between them. Germline CDR1 LGHNA, CDR2 YSLEER. PCR employed 60 Vbeta and 13 Jbeta primers. Here immunoSEQ multiplex PCR was the method, and the copy in TCRdb shows in-frame clones only, minus some. The sample comprises tens of thousands of clones, 68% of which are singletons, and about a sixth rests with the top ten. The data originate from a study of cytomegalovirus exposure and HLA in healthy donors. Study results and caveats: More clonal expansion characterized HLA-associated TCR beta chains than equally common others in a later analysis. It was 150 to 200 TCR beta chains that were listed as cytomegalovirus-associated. Most TCR beta V segments were productive about 90% or about 30% of the time in an earlier analysis.

The sample consisted of PBMCs. The gene calls are TRBV4-3 and TRBJ2-4; tentative D call: TRBD1 (5 bases). This sequence was found in a man aged 35-49 years in good health and CMV-seropositive. The CDR3 sequence: CASSQAGSLAKNIQYF. The CDR3 DNA follows: TGCGCCAGCAGCCAAGCAGGGTCACTAGCCAAAAACATTCAGTACTTC.